A selection of T cell receptor beta chains follows, all from one sample in a study of blood T cells in healthy people across ages. TCRdb re-derived calls from the 5' RACE reads in MiXCR, one entry per CDR3 protein. The sample lists about 780,000 distinct CDR3 sequences; more than 35% were seen once. Material: blood. Receptors were obtained from a man aged 80 or over in good health. The CDR3 runs from the conserved cysteine through the conserved F or W. Each record gives: CDR3 DNA, CDR3 protein, D gene, J gene, clone size, CDR3 length, V gene. D genes are given only for firm matches. Not all rows give a size; the values are once, few, many and, for expanded clones, a class.

CDR3nt: TGTGCCAGCAGTTTGGGACTGAGTCAGACTGAAGCTTTCTTT
CDR3aa: CASSLGLSQTEAFF
d_gene: NA
j_gene: TRBJ1-1
abundance: NA
len: 14
v_gene: TRBV28

CDR3nt: TGTGCCAGCACCCGAGAGGCCGGACAGGGCAGGGGCAATGAGCAGTTCTTC
CDR3aa: CASTREAGQGRGNEQFF
d_gene: TRBD1
j_gene: TRBJ2-1
abundance: few
len: 17
v_gene: TRBV6-1

CDR3nt: TGCAGTGCCCTGCGGGGAAACTATGGCTACACCTTC
CDR3aa: CSALRGNYGYTF
d_gene: NA
j_gene: TRBJ1-2
abundance: NA
len: 12
v_gene: TRBV20-1

CDR3nt: TGCAGTGCTAGATACCGACCCAACGACCGTAGCTCCTACAATGAGCAGTTCTTC
CDR3aa: CSARYRPNDRSSYNEQFF
d_gene: NA
j_gene: TRBJ2-1
abundance: NA
len: 18
v_gene: TRBV20-1

CDR3nt: TGTGCCTGGAGTCCGCAGCCAAGAGAGACCCAGTACTTC
CDR3aa: CAWSPQPRETQYF
d_gene: NA
j_gene: TRBJ2-5
abundance: NA
len: 13
v_gene: TRBV30

CDR3nt: TGTGCCAGCAGTTTCCAGGGGAGAGAGCAGTACTTC
CDR3aa: CASSFQGREQYF
d_gene: NA
j_gene: TRBJ2-7
abundance: many
len: 12
v_gene: TRBV12-3/TRBV12-4

CDR3nt: TGCAGCGTGGAGACGGCTGAGCAGTTCTTC
CDR3aa: CSVETAEQFF
d_gene: NA
j_gene: TRBJ2-1
abundance: NA
len: 10
v_gene: TRBV29-1

CDR3nt: TGCGCCAGCAGCCAAGATGGGCTGGGGTCCGGGGAGCTGTTTTTT
CDR3aa: CASSQDGLGSGELFF
d_gene: NA
j_gene: TRBJ2-2
abundance: NA
len: 15
v_gene: TRBV4-3

CDR3nt: TGTGCCAGCAGCTTTGACGGGGGTCGCACAGATACGCAGTATTTT
CDR3aa: CASSFDGGRTDTQYF
d_gene: NA
j_gene: TRBJ2-3
abundance: NA
len: 15
v_gene: TRBV7-2

CDR3nt: TGCGCCAGCAGCTTGCTATTGGGGAATCAAGAAGAGACCCAGTACTTC
CDR3aa: CASSLLLGNQEETQYF
d_gene: NA
j_gene: TRBJ2-5
abundance: few
len: 16
v_gene: TRBV5-1

CDR3nt: TGTGCCAGTAGCGCGGGGGGTTCACAAGAGACCCAGTACTTC
CDR3aa: CASSAGGSQETQYF
d_gene: TRBD2
j_gene: TRBJ2-5
abundance: few
len: 14
v_gene: TRBV19

CDR3nt: TGCAGTGCTAGTACAGGGGGCCGGTCTGGAAACACCATATATTTT
CDR3aa: CSASTGGRSGNTIYF
d_gene: TRBD1
j_gene: TRBJ1-3
abundance: NA
len: 15
v_gene: TRBV20-1

CDR3nt: TGTGCCAGCAGTTTATCAGGACTCTATGGCTACACCTTC
CDR3aa: CASSLSGLYGYTF
d_gene: NA
j_gene: TRBJ1-2
abundance: NA
len: 13
v_gene: TRBV28

CDR3nt: TGCGCCAGCAGTTTTAGACAGGAGACCCAAGAGACCCAGTACTTC
CDR3aa: CASSFRQETQETQYF
d_gene: NA
j_gene: TRBJ2-5
abundance: few
len: 15
v_gene: TRBV10-2

CDR3nt: TGTGCCAGCAGTTCCTGGGGGGGATGGTCCTACGAGCAGTACTTC
CDR3aa: CASSSWGGWSYEQYF
d_gene: TRBD2
j_gene: TRBJ2-7
abundance: few
len: 15
v_gene: TRBV28

CDR3nt: TGTGCCAGCACCAAATCGATCAGTAGCAATCAGCCCCAGCATTTT
CDR3aa: CASTKSISSNQPQHF
d_gene: NA
j_gene: TRBJ1-5
abundance: NA
len: 15
v_gene: TRBV12-3/TRBV12-4

CDR3nt: TGTGTCACCAGTGGTGGACTAGGGATGGAAGAGCAGTACTTC
CDR3aa: CVTSGGLGMEEQYF
d_gene: TRBD2
j_gene: TRBJ2-7
abundance: NA
len: 14
v_gene: TRBV24-1

CDR3nt: TGCGCCAGCAGCCCGCAAAGGACTAGCGGGGCCTCCTACAATGAGCAGTTCTTC
CDR3aa: CASSPQRTSGASYNEQFF
d_gene: TRBD2
j_gene: TRBJ2-1
abundance: few
len: 18
v_gene: TRBV5-1

CDR3nt: TGTGCCAGCAGCCAAAAGGGACTAGCGGGTGCAGATACGCAGTATTTT
CDR3aa: CASSQKGLAGADTQYF
d_gene: TRBD2
j_gene: TRBJ2-3
abundance: NA
len: 16
v_gene: TRBV11-3

CDR3nt: TGTGCCAGCAGTTCCGCAGGAATAGCTAACTATGGCTACACCTTC
CDR3aa: CASSSAGIANYGYTF
d_gene: NA
j_gene: TRBJ1-2
abundance: NA
len: 15
v_gene: TRBV28

CDR3nt: TGTGCCAGCAGCGAGACTCACAGGGGCTACACCTTC
CDR3aa: CASSETHRGYTF
d_gene: NA
j_gene: TRBJ1-2
abundance: few
len: 12
v_gene: TRBV2

CDR3nt: TGCAGCGTTTATAATCTTCCATTCCTTAATGAGCAGTTCTTC
CDR3aa: CSVYNLPFLNEQFF
d_gene: NA
j_gene: TRBJ2-1
abundance: NA
len: 14
v_gene: TRBV29-1

CDR3nt: TGCGCCAGCAGCGCCAGAGGGACTAGACAAGAGACCCAGTACTTC
CDR3aa: CASSARGTRQETQYF
d_gene: TRBD2
j_gene: TRBJ2-5
abundance: few
len: 15
v_gene: TRBV5-1

CDR3nt: TGCGCCAGCAGCTCGGGACAGGCCCGCTCCTACGAGCAGTACTTC
CDR3aa: CASSSGQARSYEQYF
d_gene: TRBD1
j_gene: TRBJ2-7
abundance: NA
len: 15
v_gene: TRBV5-1

CDR3nt: TGTGCCATCAATTCGGGAGGCACAGATACGCAGTATTTT
CDR3aa: CAINSGGTDTQYF
d_gene: NA
j_gene: TRBJ2-3
abundance: NA
len: 13
v_gene: TRBV10-3

CDR3nt: TGTGCCAGCAGCTCCTACGGGGGGGTGGAGACCCAGTACTTC
CDR3aa: CASSSYGGVETQYF
d_gene: TRBD2
j_gene: TRBJ2-5
abundance: NA
len: 14
v_gene: TRBV7-2

CDR3nt: TGCAGCGTCGTCAGACAGCCGCCCCAAGGCACAATTTGGAATGAGCAGTTCTTC
CDR3aa: CSVVRQPPQGTIWNEQFF
d_gene: NA
j_gene: TRBJ2-1
abundance: few
len: 18
v_gene: TRBV29-1

CDR3nt: TGTGCCACCGGGGGAGGTGGGGAGTTAATAATATCCTACAATGAGCAGTTCTTC
CDR3aa: CATGGGGELIISYNEQFF
d_gene: NA
j_gene: TRBJ2-1
abundance: many
len: 18
v_gene: TRBV10-3

CDR3nt: TGTGCCAGCAGTTTTGGGGGGAGCGGTAACAATGAGCAGTTCTTC
CDR3aa: CASSFGGSGNNEQFF
d_gene: NA
j_gene: TRBJ2-1
abundance: few
len: 15
v_gene: TRBV28

CDR3nt: TGCAGTTTCATTCTCCCCTATGGCTACACCTTC
CDR3aa: CSFILPYGYTF
d_gene: NA
j_gene: TRBJ1-2
abundance: NA
len: 11
v_gene: TRBV20-1